The 18 T cell receptor beta chains given below trace back to one sample, sequenced in a study of blood T cell repertoires in COVID-19. Method: immunoSEQ multiplex PCR; TCRdb's copy keeps in-frame clones and lacks some. The data show 150,000 to 200,000 clones, around nine tenths seen once. The sequenced sample was peripheral blood. The receptor source for this set is a man aged 45-65 years with acute or convalescent COVID-19.

The J gene is TRBJ1-5, the V gene TRBV30, with unresolved D. V lost 2 bases and J lost 6, with 17 bases in between. Germline loops: CDR1 GTSNPN, CDR2 SVGIG (reference sequence). CDR3 length: 15 residues. The CDR3 sequence is CAWSFGVPRGQPQHF. For the CDR3, the DNA is TGTGCCTGGAGTTTCGGGGTCCCGCGGGGTCAGCCCCAGCATTTT.

The chain joins TRBV15 to TRBJ2-1, with D uncertain. The CDR3 is made up of 16 amino acids. V lost 0 bases, J lost 2 bases, and 11 bases lay in between. From germline, CDR1 is LNHNV and CDR2 YYDKDF (reference sequence). The CDR3 reads CATSRDRLSPYNEQFF. As DNA, the CDR3 is TGTGCCACCAGCAGAGATCGACTCAGCCCCTACAATGAGCAGTTCTTC.

The rearrangement joins TRBV28 to TRBJ1-2; possibly TRBD1 for D (5 bases). V lost 5 bases and J 4 bases, leaving 20 bases between the germline ends. This CDR3 comprises 16 residues. CDR1 and CDR2 from the germline V gene are MDHEN and SYDVKM. The CDR3 region has the DNA TGTGCCAGCAGTCCACCGAATCGACAGACCATCTATGGCTACACCTTC. It codes for CASSPPNRQTIYGYTF.

The chain couples TRBV9 to TRBJ1-5; possibly TRBD1 for D (6 bases). V was trimmed by 3 bases and J by 4 bases, leaving 8 bases between them. The CDR3 extends over 13 amino acids. From germline, CDR1 is SGDLS and CDR2 YYNGEE. The CDR3 is CASSATGNQPQHF. The CDR3, as DNA: TGTGCCAGCAGCGCGACAGGAAATCAGCCCCAGCATTTT.

The J gene is TRBJ2-1, the V gene TRBV9, with 13 bases lining up with TRBD2. Unmatched junction bases numbered 0, after V lost 5 bases and J lost 7 bases. The CDR3 has 13 amino acids. From germline, CDR1 is SGDLS and CDR2 YYNGEE. The CDR3 reads CASRGLAGNEQFF. As DNA, the CDR3 is TGTGCCAGCAGGGGACTAGCGGGGAATGAGCAGTTCTTC.

V gene TRBV2 combines with J gene TRBJ2-5, with TRBD2 matching 7 bases. J was trimmed by 5 bases and V by 2 bases; bases with no gene match: 14. Germline V gene data show CDR1 as SNHLY and CDR2 as FYNNEI. This CDR3 contains 17 residues. CDR3 DNA sequence: TGTGCCAGCAGTGAAAGTGTCGGCCTGGGGGGGGGTGAGACCCAGTACTTC. Encoded protein: CASSESVGLGGGETQYF. Variable domain in full (rest from reference TRBV2 and TRBJ2-5): EPEVTQTPSHQVTQMGQEVILRCVPISNHLYFYWYRQILGQKVEFLVSFYNNEISEKSEIFDDQFSVERPDGSNFTLKIRSTKLEDSAMYFCASSESVGLGGGETQYFGPGTRLLVL.

The V and J genes are TRBV18 and TRBJ2-7; tentative D call: TRBD2 (6 bases). The CDR3 contains 14 residues. Trimming pared 4 bases from V and 5 bases from J, leaving 15 bases between. Germline V gene data show CDR1 as KGHSH and CDR2 as LQKENI. The CDR3 loop is CASSLGLLGDEQYF. In DNA form, the CDR3 reads TGTGCCAGCTCACTGGGACTCCTAGGCGACGAGCAGTACTTC.

J is TRBJ2-3 and V is TRBV4-1; D may be TRBD2 (5 bases). The CDR3 sequence is 17 residues long. Germline CDR1 reads MGHRA; CDR2 reads YSYEKL. V lost 4 bases and J lost 6, with 23 bases in between. CDR3 nucleotide sequence: TGCGCCAGCAGCCGGCCGAACGGTGTTACTCGGGGTGATACGCAGTATTTT. This gives the protein CASSRPNGVTRGDTQYF.

The rearrangement joins TRBV10-2 to TRBJ2-7, with D possibly being TRBD1 (6 bases). The CDR3 loop spans 14 amino acids. Germline V gene lookup returns CDR1 WSHSY and CDR2 SAAADI. V shed 5 bases and J shed 2 bases, with 13 bases lying between them. The CDR3, as DNA: TGCGCCAGCAGTTACCGGGACAAAACCTACGAGCAGTACTTC. Translated, it gives CASSYRDKTYEQYF.

Only a few counts were recorded for this clone. This sequence joins TRBV19 and TRBJ1-5, with 9 bases aligning to TRBD1. With 6 bases clipped from V and 7 bases from J, the junction kept 10 bases outside the gene matches. CDR3 length: 15 residues. CDR1 LNHDA and CDR2 SQIVND come from the germline V gene (reference sequence). Here the CDR3 reads CASRLDRGGKQPQHF. For the CDR3, the DNA is TGTGCCAGTAGGTTGGACAGGGGCGGGAAACAGCCCCAGCATTTT.

Only a few counts were recorded for this clone. V gene TRBV5-6 combines with J gene TRBJ2-7; the D gene is possibly TRBD1 (6 bases). CDR3 length equals 13 residues. In germline, CDR1 is SGHDT, CDR2 YYEEEE. Trimming took 0 bases from V and 3 from J, leaving 7 bases between them. CDR3 coding DNA: TGTGCCAGCAGCTTGGTACAGGGCTACGAGCAGTACTTC. Translated, it gives CASSLVQGYEQYF. Together with reference TRBV5-6 and TRBJ2-7, the CDR3 gives the full variable domain: DAGVTQSPTHLIKTRGQQVTLRCSPKSGHDTVSWYQQALGQGPQFIFQYYEEEERQRGNFPDRFSGHQFPNYSSELNVNALLLGDSALYLCASSLVQGYEQYFGPGTRLTVT.

The genes are TRBV30 and TRBJ1-1; the D is unclear. Germline CDR1 and CDR2: GTSNPN and SVGIG (reference sequence). CDR3 length: 13 amino acids. Trimming stripped 4 bases from V and 8 bases from J, with 17 bases between. CDR3 nucleotides: TGTGCCTGGATCCAAGGCCCGGGGAGGGAAGCTTTCTTT. It codes for CAWIQGPGREAFF.

The rearrangement joins TRBV5-4 to TRBJ2-1; 16 bases agree with TRBD2. The V gene's germline CDR1 is SGHNT and CDR2 YYREEE (reference sequence). The CDR3 loop spans 15 amino acids. With 4 bases clipped from V and 7 bases from J, the junction kept 2 bases outside the gene matches. The CDR3 DNA follows: TGTGCCAGCAGCCGGGGACTAGCGGGAGGGAATGAGCAGTTCTTC. This encodes CASSRGLAGGNEQFF.

The chain joins TRBV7-9 to TRBJ2-3, with D tentatively TRBD2 (5 bases). Germline CDR1 SEHNR, CDR2 FQNEAQ (reference sequence). This CDR3 has 16 amino acids. V was trimmed by 5 bases and J by 5 bases, leaving 20 bases between them. CDR3 nucleotides: TGTGCCAGCAGCCCCGGGAACGCCGGGCCCGGAGATACGCAGTATTTT. Translated, it gives CASSPGNAGPGDTQYF.

This chain links TRBV9 with TRBJ2-1, with D hard to call. Trimming took off 1 base at V and 2 bases at J, with 10 bases between the two ends. The CDR3 loop spans 15 amino acids. Germline V gene lookup returns CDR1 SGDLS and CDR2 YYNGEE. The CDR3 DNA sequence: TGTGCCAGCAGCGTAAATCAGGCTGCCTACAATGAGCAGTTCTTC. This translates into CASSVNQAAYNEQFF.

V gene TRBV18 combines with J gene TRBJ2-5, with D possibly being TRBD1 (5 bases). CDR3 length: 13 amino acids. The V gene's germline CDR1 is KGHSH and CDR2 LQKENI. Deletions cut 4 bases from V and 3 bases from J, with 9 bases between. The CDR3 DNA reads as TGTGCCAGCTCACGGGGCGGAGAAGAGACCCAGTACTTC. As protein: CASSRGGEETQYF.

The chain recombines TRBV18 with TRBJ2-1; 10 bases match TRBD2. The V and J ends lost 5 bases and 1 base, in that order; junction bases with no gene match: 2. In germline, CDR1 is KGHSH, CDR2 LQKENI. The CDR3 totals 15 residues. The CDR3 here is CASSWGLASYNEQFF. As DNA, the CDR3 is TGTGCCAGCTCATGGGGACTAGCGTCCTACAATGAGCAGTTCTTC.

J is TRBJ2-2 and V is TRBV5-1; possible D gene TRBD1, 5 bases. This CDR3 has 18 amino acids. Germline values: CDR1 SGHRS, CDR2 YFSETQ. V was clipped by 0 bases and J by 2 bases, with 17 bases between them. The CDR3 DNA reads TGCGCCAGCAGCTTGGCCGCCCAATCGAGGACAAACACCGGGGAGCTGTTTTTT. Its translation is CASSLAAQSRTNTGELFF.